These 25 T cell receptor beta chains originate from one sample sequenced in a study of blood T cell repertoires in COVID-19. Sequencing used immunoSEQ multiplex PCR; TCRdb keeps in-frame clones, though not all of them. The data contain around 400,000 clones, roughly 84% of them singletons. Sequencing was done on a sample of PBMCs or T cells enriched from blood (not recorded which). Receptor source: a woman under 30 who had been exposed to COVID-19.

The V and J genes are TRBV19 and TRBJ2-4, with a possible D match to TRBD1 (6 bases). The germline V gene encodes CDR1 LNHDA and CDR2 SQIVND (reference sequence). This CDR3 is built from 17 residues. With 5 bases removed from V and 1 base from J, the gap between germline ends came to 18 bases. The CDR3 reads CASSPPVGAGAKNIQYF. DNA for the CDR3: TGTGCCAGTAGTCCACCAGTGGGGGCCGGGGCCAAAAACATTCAGTACTTC.

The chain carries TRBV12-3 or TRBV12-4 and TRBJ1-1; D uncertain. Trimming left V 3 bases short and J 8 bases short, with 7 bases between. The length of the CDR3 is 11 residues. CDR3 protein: CASSFKREAFF. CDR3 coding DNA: TGTGCCAGCAGTTTTAAACGGGAAGCTTTCTTT.

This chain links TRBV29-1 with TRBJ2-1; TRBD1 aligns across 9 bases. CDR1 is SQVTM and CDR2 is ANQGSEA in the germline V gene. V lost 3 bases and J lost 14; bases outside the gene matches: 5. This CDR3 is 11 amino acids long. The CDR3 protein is CSVEGQGSKFF. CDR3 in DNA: TGCAGCGTTGAGGGACAGGGATCGAAGTTCTTC.

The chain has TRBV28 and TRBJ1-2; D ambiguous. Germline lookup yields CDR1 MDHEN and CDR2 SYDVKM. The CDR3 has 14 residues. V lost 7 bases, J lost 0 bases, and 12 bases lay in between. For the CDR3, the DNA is TGTGCCAGCAATGTACAGAACTCTAACTATGGCTACACCTTC. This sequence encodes CASNVQNSNYGYTF.

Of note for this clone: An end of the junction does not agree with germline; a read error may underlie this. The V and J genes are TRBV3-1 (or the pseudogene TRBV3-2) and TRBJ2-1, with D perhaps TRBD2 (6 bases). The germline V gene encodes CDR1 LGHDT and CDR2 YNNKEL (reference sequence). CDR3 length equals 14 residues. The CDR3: CASRLSRDSPEVIF. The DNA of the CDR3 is TGTGCCAGCAGACTGAGCCGGGACTCCCCCGAGGTGATCTTC.

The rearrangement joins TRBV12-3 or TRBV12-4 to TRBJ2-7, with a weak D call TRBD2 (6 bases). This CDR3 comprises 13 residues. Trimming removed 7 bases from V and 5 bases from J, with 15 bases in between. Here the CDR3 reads CASTLGEVDEQYF. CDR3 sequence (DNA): TGTGCCAGCACCCTAGGGGAGGTAGACGAGCAGTACTTC.

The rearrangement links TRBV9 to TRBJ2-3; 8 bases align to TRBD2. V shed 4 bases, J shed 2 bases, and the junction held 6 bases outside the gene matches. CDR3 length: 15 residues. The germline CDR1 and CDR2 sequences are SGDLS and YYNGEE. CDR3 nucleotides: TGTGCCAGCAGCAAGAGACTAGCGTTCACAGATACGCAGTATTTT. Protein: CASSKRLAFTDTQYF. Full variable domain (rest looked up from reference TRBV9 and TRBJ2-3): DSGVTQTPKHLITATGQRVTLRCSPRSGDLSVYWYQQSLDQGLQFLIQYYNGEERAKGNILERFSAQQFPDLHSELNLSSLELGDSALYFCASSKRLAFTDTQYFGPGTRLTVL.

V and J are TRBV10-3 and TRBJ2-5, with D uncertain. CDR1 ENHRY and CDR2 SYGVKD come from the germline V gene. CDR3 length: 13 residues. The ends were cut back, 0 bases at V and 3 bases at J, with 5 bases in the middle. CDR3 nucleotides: TGTGCCATCAGTGAGTCCCAGAAAGAGACCCAGTACTTC. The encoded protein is CAISESQKETQYF.

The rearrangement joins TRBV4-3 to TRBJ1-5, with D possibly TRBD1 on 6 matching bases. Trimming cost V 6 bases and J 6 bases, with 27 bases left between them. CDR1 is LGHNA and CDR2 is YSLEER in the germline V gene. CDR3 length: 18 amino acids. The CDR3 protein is CASSPNRFGGALAQPQHF. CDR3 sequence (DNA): TGCGCCAGCAGTCCTAATCGCTTCGGGGGGGCTCTAGCTCAGCCCCAGCATTTT.

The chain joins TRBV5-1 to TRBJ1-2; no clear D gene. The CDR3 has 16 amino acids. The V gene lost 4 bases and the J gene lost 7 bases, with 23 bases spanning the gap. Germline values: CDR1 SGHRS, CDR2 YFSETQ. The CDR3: CASSGRGPGIMGGYTF. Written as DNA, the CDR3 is TGCGCCAGCAGCGGGCGCGGGCCGGGGATAATGGGTGGCTACACCTTC.

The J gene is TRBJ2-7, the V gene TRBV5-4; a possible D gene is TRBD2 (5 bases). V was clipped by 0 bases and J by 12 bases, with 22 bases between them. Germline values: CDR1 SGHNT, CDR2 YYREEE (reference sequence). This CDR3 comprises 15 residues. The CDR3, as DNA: TGTGCCAGCAGCTTGGGCTGGCTAGCTGGAGTGGTTCGGTACTTC. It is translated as CASSLGWLAGVVRYF.

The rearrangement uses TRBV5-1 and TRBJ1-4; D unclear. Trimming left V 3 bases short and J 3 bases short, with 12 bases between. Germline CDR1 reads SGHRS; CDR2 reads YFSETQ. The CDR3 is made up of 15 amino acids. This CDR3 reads CASSSDPAPNEKLFF. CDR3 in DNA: TGCGCCAGCAGCTCGGATCCAGCGCCTAATGAAAAACTGTTTTTT.

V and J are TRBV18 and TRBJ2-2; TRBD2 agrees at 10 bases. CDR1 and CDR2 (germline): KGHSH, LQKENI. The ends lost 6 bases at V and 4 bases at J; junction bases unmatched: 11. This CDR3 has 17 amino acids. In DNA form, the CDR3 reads TGTGCCAGCTCCTGGACTAGCGGACCGCAACTCACCGGGGAGCTGTTTTTT. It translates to CASSWTSGPQLTGELFF. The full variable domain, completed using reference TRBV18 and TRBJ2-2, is NAGVMQNPRHLVRRRGQEARLRCSPMKGHSHVYWYRQLPEEGLKFMVYLQKENIIDESGMPKERFSAEFPKEGPSILRIQQVVRGDSAAYFCASSWTSGPQLTGELFFGEGSRLTVL.

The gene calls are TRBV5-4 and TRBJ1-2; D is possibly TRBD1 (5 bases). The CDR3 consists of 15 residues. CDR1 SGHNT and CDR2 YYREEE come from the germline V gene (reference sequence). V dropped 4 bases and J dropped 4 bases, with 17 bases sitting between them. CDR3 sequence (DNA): TGTGCCAGCAGCCCCACCCCGGACCAGGGCTATGGCTACACCTTC. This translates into CASSPTPDQGYGYTF.

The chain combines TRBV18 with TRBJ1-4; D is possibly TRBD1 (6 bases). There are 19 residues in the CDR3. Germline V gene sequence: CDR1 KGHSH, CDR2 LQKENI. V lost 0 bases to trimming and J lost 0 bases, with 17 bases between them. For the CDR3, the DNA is TGTGCCAGCTCACCACCTCTCGGGACACCTGGGGCAACTAATGAAAAACTGTTTTTT. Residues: CASSPPLGTPGATNEKLFF. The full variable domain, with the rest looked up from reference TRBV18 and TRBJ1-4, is NAGVMQNPRHLVRRRGQEARLRCSPMKGHSHVYWYRQLPEEGLKFMVYLQKENIIDESGMPKERFSAEFPKEGPSILRIQQVVRGDSAAYFCASSPPLGTPGATNEKLFFGSGTQLSVL.

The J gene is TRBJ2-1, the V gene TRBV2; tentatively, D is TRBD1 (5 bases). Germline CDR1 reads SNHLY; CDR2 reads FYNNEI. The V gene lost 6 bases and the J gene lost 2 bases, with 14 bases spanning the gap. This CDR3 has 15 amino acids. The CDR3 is CASRTRQSAYNEQFF. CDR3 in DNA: TGTGCCAGCAGGACCCGACAGAGTGCCTACAATGAGCAGTTCTTC.

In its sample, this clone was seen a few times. The CDR3 DNA reads TGTGCCAGCAGCCCAGATTTCTCCAATTCACCCCTCCACTTT. Its translation: CASSPDFSNSPLHF. The rearrangement joins TRBV7-9 to TRBJ1-6; D call uncertain. The CDR3 runs to 14 residues. The V end lost 5 bases, the J end lost 7 bases, and 12 bases lay between the germline ends. Germline CDR1 is SEHNR and CDR2 is FQNEAQ (reference sequence).

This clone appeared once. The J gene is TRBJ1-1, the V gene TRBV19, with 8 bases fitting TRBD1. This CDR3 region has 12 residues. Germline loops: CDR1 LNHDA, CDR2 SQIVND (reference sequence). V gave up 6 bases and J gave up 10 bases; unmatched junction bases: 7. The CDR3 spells CASRGGGQGAFF. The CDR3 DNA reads TGTGCCAGTAGAGGGGGCGGACAGGGAGCTTTCTTT. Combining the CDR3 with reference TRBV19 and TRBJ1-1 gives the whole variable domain DGGITQSPKYLFRKEGQNVTLSCEQNLNHDAMYWYRQDPGQGLRLIYYSQIVNDFQKGDIAEGYSVSREKKESFPLTVTSAQKNPTAFYLCASRGGGQGAFFGQGTRLTVV.

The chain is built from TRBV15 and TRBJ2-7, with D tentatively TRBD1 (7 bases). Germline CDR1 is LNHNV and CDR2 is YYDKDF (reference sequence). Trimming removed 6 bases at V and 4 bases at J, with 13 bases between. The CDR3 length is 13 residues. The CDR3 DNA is TGTGCCACCAGTGAGGGGGCGGGATACGAGCAGTACTTC. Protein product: CATSEGAGYEQYF. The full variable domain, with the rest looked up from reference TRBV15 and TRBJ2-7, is DAMVIQNPRYQVTQFGKPVTLSCSQTLNHNVMYWYQQKSSQAPKLLFHYYDKDFNNEADTPDNFQSRRPNTSFCFLDIRSPGLGDTAMYLCATSEGAGYEQYFGPGTRLTVT.

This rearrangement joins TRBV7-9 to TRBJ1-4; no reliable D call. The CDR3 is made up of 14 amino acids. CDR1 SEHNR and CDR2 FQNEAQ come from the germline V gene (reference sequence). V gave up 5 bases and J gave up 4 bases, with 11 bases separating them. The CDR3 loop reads CASSPIDNNEKLFF. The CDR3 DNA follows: TGTGCCAGCAGCCCGATAGATAATAATGAAAAACTGTTTTTT. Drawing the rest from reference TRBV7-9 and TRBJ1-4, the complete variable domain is DTGVSQNPRHKITKRGQNVTFRCDPISEHNRLYWYRQTLGQGPEFLTYFQNEAQLEKSRLLSDRFSAERPKGSFSTLEIQRTEQGDSAMYLCASSPIDNNEKLFFGSGTQLSVL.

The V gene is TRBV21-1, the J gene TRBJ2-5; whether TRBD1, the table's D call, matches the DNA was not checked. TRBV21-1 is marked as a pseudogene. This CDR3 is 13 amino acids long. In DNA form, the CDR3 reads TGTGCCAGCAGCCCGGACAGGGGCAAGACCCAGTACTTC. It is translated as CASSPDRGKTQYF.

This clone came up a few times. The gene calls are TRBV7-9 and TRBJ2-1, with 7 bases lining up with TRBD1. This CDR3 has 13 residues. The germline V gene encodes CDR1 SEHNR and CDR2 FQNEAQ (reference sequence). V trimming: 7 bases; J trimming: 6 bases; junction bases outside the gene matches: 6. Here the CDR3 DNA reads TGTGCCAGCACCGAAGGACAGGCCAATGAGCAGTTCTTC. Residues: CASTEGQANEQFF. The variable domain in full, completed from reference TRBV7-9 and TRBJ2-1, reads DTGVSQNPRHKITKRGQNVTFRCDPISEHNRLYWYRQTLGQGPEFLTYFQNEAQLEKSRLLSDRFSAERPKGSFSTLEIQRTEQGDSAMYLCASTEGQANEQFFGPGTRLTVL.

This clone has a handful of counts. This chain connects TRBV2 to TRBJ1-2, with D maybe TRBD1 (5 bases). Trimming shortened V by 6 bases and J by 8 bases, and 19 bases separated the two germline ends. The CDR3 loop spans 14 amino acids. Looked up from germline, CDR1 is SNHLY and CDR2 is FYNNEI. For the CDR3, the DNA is TGTGCCAGCAGGGGGCAGGGTCAAACTTGGGGCTACACCTTC. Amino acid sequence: CASRGQGQTWGYTF.

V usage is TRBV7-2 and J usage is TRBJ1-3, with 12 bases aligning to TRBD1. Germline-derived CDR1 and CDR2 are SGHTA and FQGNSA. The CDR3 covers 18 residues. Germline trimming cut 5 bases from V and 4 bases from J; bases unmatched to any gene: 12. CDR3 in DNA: TGTGCCAGCAGCCCCGGGACAGGGGGCCCCTTTTCCGGAAACACCATATATTTT. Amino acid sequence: CASSPGTGGPFSGNTIYF.

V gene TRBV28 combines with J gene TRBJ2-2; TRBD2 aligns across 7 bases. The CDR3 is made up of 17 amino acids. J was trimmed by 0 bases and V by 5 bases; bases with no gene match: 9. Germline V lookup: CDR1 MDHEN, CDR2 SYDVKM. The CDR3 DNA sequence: TGTGCCAGCAGTGGTAAGGCGGGGGAAGCGAACACCGGGGAGCTGTTTTTT. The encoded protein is CASSGKAGEANTGELFF. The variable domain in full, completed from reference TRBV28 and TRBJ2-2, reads DVKVTQSSRYLVKRTGEKVFLECVQDMDHENMFWYRQDPGLGLRLIYFSYDVKMKEKGDIPEGYSVSREKKERFSLILESASTNQTSMYLCASSGKAGEANTGELFFGEGSRLTVL.